The 8 T cell receptor beta chains below all came from one sample that was sequenced in a study of blood T cell repertoires in COVID-19. Profiling relied on immunoSEQ multiplex PCR, and the TCRdb table lists in-frame clones only, not all of them. The sample holds about 230,000 clones, over 75% seen once. Material: peripheral blood. The source of these receptors is a middle-aged man with COVID-19, enrolled during active disease.

The rearrangement links TRBV5-4 to TRBJ2-1; 7 bases are a match to TRBD1. The V gene's germline CDR1 is SGHNT and CDR2 YYREEE (reference sequence). The CDR3 spans 15 residues. Trimming took 4 bases from V and 5 from J; bases not matched to a gene: 9. In DNA, the CDR3 is TGTGCCAGCAGCCAGACAGGGACCCTCGACAATGAGCAGTTCTTC. Translating it yields CASSQTGTLDNEQFF.

The rearrangement joins TRBV29-1 to TRBJ1-1, with 7 bases matching TRBD1. In germline, CDR1 is SQVTM, CDR2 ANQGSEA. This CDR3 is built from 15 residues. Losses at the gene ends were 3 bases for V and 2 bases for J; bases not matched to a gene: 9. CDR3 nucleotides: TGCAGCGTTGAGCCCTCCGGGACAGCTAACACTGAAGCTTTCTTT. Translation: CSVEPSGTANTEAFF.

The chain couples TRBV14 to TRBJ2-5, with D tentatively TRBD1 (6 bases). The CDR3 totals 14 residues. CDR1 SGHDN and CDR2 FVKESK come from the germline V gene. V dropped 4 bases and J dropped 5 bases, with 14 bases sitting between them. CDR3 coding DNA: TGTGCCAGCAGCCGGCTGGGGGCCGTCGAGACCCAGTACTTC. Amino acids: CASSRLGAVETQYF. Full variable domain (missing parts from reference TRBV14 and TRBJ2-5): EAGVTQFPSHSVIEKGQTVTLRCDPISGHDNLYWYRRVMGKEIKFLLHFVKESKQDESGMPNNRFLAERTGGTYSTLKVQPAELEDSGVYFCASSRLGAVETQYFGPGTRLLVL.

This sequence joins TRBV24-1 and TRBJ2-2; 8 bases align to TRBD2. This CDR3 region has 16 residues. Germline V lookup: CDR1 KGHDR, CDR2 SFDVKD. Trimming removed 4 bases from V and 4 bases from J; junction bases left unmatched: 7. CDR3 DNA: TGTGCCACCAGTGACCCCGGGGGGGGACGCACCGGGGAGCTGTTTTTT. Translation: CATSDPGGGRTGELFF.

The V and J genes are TRBV12-3 or TRBV12-4 and TRBJ1-5; 8 nucleotides line up with TRBD1. The CDR3 length is 12 residues. V trimming: 5 bases; J trimming: 9 bases; junction bases outside the gene matches: 3. The CDR3 spells CASSRQGLPQHF. The CDR3 DNA is TGTGCCAGCAGTCGACAGGGGTTGCCCCAGCATTTT.

This clone has just one count. The V call is TRBV14, the J call TRBJ1-6; maybe TRBD1 (6 bases). The length of the CDR3 is 15 residues. V lost 3 bases and J 2 bases, leaving 8 bases between the germline ends. The germline gives CDR1 SGHDN, CDR2 FVKESK. CDR3 DNA: TGTGCCAGCAGCCACCCAGGGGCCTATAATTCACCCCTCCACTTT. It yields the protein CASSHPGAYNSPLHF.

This clone was observed a few times. The V gene is TRBV24-1, the J gene TRBJ2-5; 14 nucleotides align to TRBD2. V lost 3 bases to trimming and J lost 1 base; unmatched junction nucleotides: 12. CDR1 KGHDR and CDR2 SFDVKD come from the germline V gene. This CDR3 spans 20 amino acids. In DNA, the CDR3 is TGTGCCACCAGTGATCCCCCGACTAGCGGGAGGGGAGGGAGCCAAGAGACCCAGTACTTC. As protein: CATSDPPTSGRGGSQETQYF.

This clone came up a few times. J is TRBJ2-7 and V is TRBV18; possible D gene TRBD2, 5 bases. Germline V gives CDR1 KGHSH, CDR2 LQKENI. The V gene lost 3 bases and the J gene lost 4 bases, with 13 bases spanning the gap. The CDR3 has 14 residues. The CDR3 loop is CASSPLLEVYEQYF. CDR3 DNA sequence: TGTGCCAGCTCACCCCTACTAGAGGTTTACGAGCAGTACTTC.